These 5 T cell receptor beta chains share one sample of origin, sequenced in a study of early stage breast cancer tumors. Profiling relied on immunoSEQ multiplex PCR, and the TCRdb table lists in-frame clones only, not all of them. The repertoire includes some 58,000 clones, 70% to 80% of them detected once, and approximately 3.6% sits in the top ten. Sequencing input: blood. Receptor source: a person aged 30 to 39 with breast cancer.

This sequence joins TRBV15 and TRBJ1-1; perhaps TRBD1 as D (5 bases). V lost 1 base, J lost 1 base, and 16 bases lay in between. The CDR3 spans 17 residues. Per germline, CDR1 LNHNV and CDR2 YYDKDF (reference sequence). This chain's CDR3 is CATSRGGHGAWNTEAFF. Written as DNA, the CDR3 is TGTGCCACCAGCAGAGGTGGACATGGGGCTTGGAACACTGAAGCTTTCTTT.

This chain connects TRBV7-9 to TRBJ2-2; no definite D call. Between the trimmed V and J ends, which lost 1 base and 6 bases, there was a span of 12 bases. CDR1 is SEHNR, CDR2 FQNEAQ, per germline (reference sequence). The CDR3 is made up of 15 amino acids. The CDR3: CASSLVPLPAGELFF. The CDR3 DNA reads TGTGCCAGCAGCTTAGTGCCCTTGCCGGCCGGGGAGCTGTTTTTT.

The CDR3 DNA sequence: TGTGCCAGCAGCTTAGGTGGCCAGAGAAGCTACACCTTC. Residues: CASSLGGQRSYTF. V is TRBV7-2 and J is TRBJ1-2; D unclear. CDR1 and CDR2 from the germline V gene are SGHTA and FQGNSA. CDR3 length: 13 residues. V was trimmed by 1 base and J by 9 bases, leaving 12 bases between them. The variable domain in full, with the rest retrieved from reference TRBV7-2 and TRBJ1-2, is GAGVSQSPSNKVTEKGKDVELRCDPISGHTALYWYRQSLGQGLEFLIYFQGNSAPDKSGLPSDRFSAERTGGSVSTLTIQRTQQEDSAVYLCASSLGGQRSYTFGSGTRLTVV.

The chain joins TRBV5-1 to TRBJ1-1, with 7 positions matching TRBD1. Germline V gene data show CDR1 as SGHRS and CDR2 as YFSETQ. Trimming at V came to 4 bases and at J to 1 base, leaving 4 bases not matched to a gene. The CDR3 length is 14 residues. The chain's CDR3 is CASSTGQSNTEAFF. The CDR3 nucleotides read TGCGCCAGCAGCACGGGACAGTCGAACACTGAAGCTTTCTTT.

The chain couples TRBV11-2 to TRBJ1-2; no clear D. CDR1 and CDR2 from the germline V gene are SGHAT and FQNNGV. The V gene lost 1 base and the J gene lost 6 bases, with 15 bases spanning the gap. The CDR3 spans 15 residues. CDR3 in DNA: TGTGCCAGCAGCTTAGTCGGAGGCATTAGGGATGGCTACACCTTC. Translating it yields CASSLVGGIRDGYTF.